These 19 T cell receptor beta chains share one sample of origin, sequenced in a study of glioma-infiltrating T cells after dendritic cell vaccination. Data came from immunoSEQ multiplex PCR; TCRdb stores just in-frame clones and leaves some out. The data contain some 73,000 clones, over 75% of them seen just once; the ten biggest clones take up 2% to 2.5%. Sequencing was performed on blood, taken before dendritic cell vaccination. The receptor set was obtained from a human donor with glioblastoma.

V usage is TRBV27 and J usage is TRBJ1-4, with D possibly being TRBD1 (6 bases). V was trimmed by 4 bases and J by 2 bases, leaving 8 bases between them. CDR3 length equals 14 residues. CDR1 and CDR2 (germline): MNHEY, SMNVEV (reference sequence). CDR3 DNA sequence: TGTGCCAGCAGTTCCAGGGGCACTAATGAAAAACTGTTTTTT. Its translation: CASSSRGTNEKLFF. Looking up the rest from reference TRBV27 and TRBJ1-4 gives the full variable domain: EAQVTQNPRYLITVTGKKLTVTCSQNMNHEYMSWYRQDPGLGLRQIYYSMNVEVTDKGDVPEGYKVSRKEKRNFPLILESPSPNQTSLYFCASSSRGTNEKLFFGSGTQLSVL.

The J gene is TRBJ1-4, the V gene TRBV4-2; 12 bases are shared with TRBD1. The V and J ends lost 0 bases and 5 bases, in that order; junction bases with no gene match: 4. There are 17 residues in the CDR3. Germline CDR1 LGHNA, CDR2 YNFKEQ. The CDR3 region has the DNA TGTGCCAGCAGCCAAGACGGGACAGGGGGCCGGAATGAAAAACTGTTTTTT. Translating it yields CASSQDGTGGRNEKLFF.

The chain joins TRBV7-4 to TRBJ2-5, with TRBD1 matching over 11 bases. The CDR3 is 16 residues long. The germline gives CDR1 SGHVT, CDR2 SQSDAQ. The V segment lost 0 bases and the J segment 0 bases; nucleotides outside the gene matches: 0. This CDR3 reads CASSLAGQGDQETQYF. Written as DNA, the CDR3 is TGTGCCAGCAGCTTAGCGGGACAGGGGGACCAAGAGACCCAGTACTTC. Full variable domain (missing parts from reference TRBV7-4 and TRBJ2-5): GAGVSQSPRYKVAKRGRDVALRCDSISGHVTLYWYRQTLGQGSEVLTYSQSDAQRDKSGRPSGRFSAERPERSVSTLKIQRTEQGDSAVYLCASSLAGQGDQETQYFGPGTRLLVL.

This clone appeared a few times. The genes are TRBV7-9 and TRBJ2-5; 8 bases agree with TRBD2. This CDR3 region has 17 residues. Germline CDR1 and CDR2: SEHNR and FQNEAQ (reference sequence). The trim removed 5 bases at V and 5 bases at J, leaving 16 bases unmatched. The CDR3: CASSPRGERIEGETQYF. The CDR3 nucleotides read TGTGCCAGCAGCCCGCGGGGGGAGCGGATAGAAGGGGAGACCCAGTACTTC.

The rearrangement uses TRBV5-1 and TRBJ2-7; D is perhaps TRBD1 (5 bases). The CDR3 contains 16 residues. Germline CDR1 and CDR2: SGHRS and YFSETQ. V was shortened by 0 bases and J by 5 bases, with 18 bases between the two germline ends. CDR3 sequence reads: CASSLDGRVGLNEQYV. For the CDR3, the DNA is TGCGCCAGCAGCTTGGACGGCAGGGTGGGATTAAACGAGCAGTACGTC.

The gene calls are TRBV5-4 and TRBJ2-5; a weak D match, TRBD1 (6 bases). V was pared by 3 bases and J by 3 bases, with 9 bases between. The CDR3 runs 13 residues. From germline, CDR1 is SGHNT and CDR2 YYREEE (reference sequence). Written as DNA, the CDR3 is TGTGCCAGCAGCTCATGGACAGAAGAGACCCAGTACTTC. Its translation is CASSSWTEETQYF. Full variable domain (outside the CDR3, taken from reference TRBV5-4 and TRBJ2-5): ETGVTQSPTHLIKTRGQQVTLRCSSQSGHNTVSWYQQALGQGPQFIFQYYREEENGRGNFPPRFSGLQFPNYSSELNVNALELDDSALYLCASSSWTEETQYFGPGTRLLVL.

The gene calls are TRBV5-1 and TRBJ1-6; 11 nucleotides align to TRBD1. The CDR3 covers 19 residues. V gave up 4 bases and J gave up 1 base; unmatched junction bases: 10. From germline, CDR1 is SGHRS and CDR2 YFSETQ. Written as DNA, the CDR3 is TGCGCCAGCAGCAGCTGGACAGGGGGCCCTTCATCCTATAATTCACCCCTCCACTTT. Its protein is CASSSWTGGPSSYNSPLHF.

For the CDR3, the DNA is TGTGCCAGCAGCTTGGCCGTTCGGAACACCGGGGAGCTGTTTTTT. Translating it yields CASSLAVRNTGELFF. The chain couples TRBV7-8 to TRBJ2-2; D is ambiguous. With 3 bases removed from V and 1 base from J, the gap between germline ends came to 9 bases. CDR3 length: 15 amino acids. The germline V gene has CDR1 SGHVS and CDR2 FQNEAQ.

CDR3 protein: CATRGGADTGELFF. CDR3 nucleotides: TGCGCCACCCGTGGTGGGGCCGACACCGGGGAGCTGTTTTTT. The J gene is TRBJ2-2, the V gene TRBV5-1, with D possibly matching TRBD1 (5 bases). The CDR3 covers 14 residues. Germline lookup yields CDR1 SGHRS and CDR2 YFSETQ. Deletions cut 9 bases from V and 3 bases from J, with 15 bases between.

The chain employs TRBV18 and TRBJ2-1; possible D gene TRBD1, 6 bases. V lost 6 bases and J 9 bases, leaving 12 bases between the germline ends. This CDR3 contains 12 residues. The germline V gene has CDR1 KGHSH and CDR2 LQKENI. CDR3 bases: TGTGCCAGCTCCCACAGGGAAACTGAGCAGTTCTTC. Residues: CASSHRETEQFF.

The chain is built from TRBV19 and TRBJ1-2; D is uncertain. V lost 3 bases to trimming and J lost 4 bases, with 9 bases between them. This CDR3 region has 13 residues. Germline V lookup: CDR1 LNHDA, CDR2 SQIVND (reference sequence). CDR3 protein: CASSMPVTYGYTF. In DNA form, the CDR3 reads TGTGCCAGTAGTATGCCGGTTACCTATGGCTACACCTTC.

This clone was seen a few times. This chain uses TRBV27 with TRBJ2-1; TRBD1 might be the D (5 bases). CDR1 is MNHEY, CDR2 SMNVEV, per germline (reference sequence). CDR3 length equals 15 residues. V shed 3 bases and J shed 4 bases, with 13 bases lying between them. CDR3 sequence reads: CASSLSYRQYNEQFF. In DNA, the CDR3 is TGTGCCAGCAGTTTGTCCTACAGGCAGTACAATGAGCAGTTCTTC.

This chain links TRBV7-2 with TRBJ1-4; possible D gene TRBD1, 5 bases. CDR1 and CDR2 (germline): SGHTA, FQGNSA. The germline V and J ends were trimmed by 1 base and 0 bases, with 12 bases remaining between them. The CDR3 runs to 17 residues. The CDR3 spells CASSLVTGPATNEKLFF. Here the CDR3 DNA reads TGTGCCAGCAGCTTAGTTACAGGACCTGCAACTAATGAAAAACTGTTTTTT.

The chain uses TRBV7-9 and TRBJ1-5, with no clear D. Per germline, CDR1 SEHNR and CDR2 FQNEAQ (reference sequence). Between the trimmed V and J ends, which lost 3 bases and 0 bases, there was a span of 6 bases. This CDR3 region has 14 residues. In DNA, the CDR3 is TGTGCCAGCAGCTTTGACTATAGCAATCAGCCCCAGCATTTT. Translating it yields CASSFDYSNQPQHF. The whole variable domain, remainder taken from reference TRBV7-9 and TRBJ1-5, is DTGVSQNPRHKITKRGQNVTFRCDPISEHNRLYWYRQTLGQGPEFLTYFQNEAQLEKSRLLSDRFSAERPKGSFSTLEIQRTEQGDSAMYLCASSFDYSNQPQHFGDGTRLSIL.

The rearrangement uses TRBV7-2 and TRBJ2-2; D possibly corresponds to TRBD2 (5 bases). The CDR3 has 13 amino acids. CDR1 SGHTA and CDR2 FQGNSA come from the germline V gene. The V end was cut by 1 base, the J end by 6 bases, with 6 bases between. The CDR3 DNA sequence: TGTGCCAGCAGCTTAGTGGAGGCCGGGGAGCTGTTTTTT. Translated, it gives CASSLVEAGELFF.

The chain combines TRBV5-5 with TRBJ2-5; TRBD2 might be the D (6 bases). Deletions cut 4 bases from V and 5 bases from J, with 18 bases between. The CDR3 loop spans 15 amino acids. From germline, CDR1 is SGHKS and CDR2 YYEKEE (reference sequence). This CDR3 is CASSKGTLGVETQYF. The CDR3 nucleotides are TGTGCCAGCAGCAAGGGGACTCTGGGGGTCGAGACCCAGTACTTC.

V usage is TRBV7-3 and J usage is TRBJ1-3, with 10 bases matching TRBD1. Germline V gives CDR1 SGHTA, CDR2 FQGTGA. With V trimmed by 5 bases and J by 8 bases, 9 bases remained unmatched. CDR3 length equals 15 residues. CDR3: CASSRGGQGSDTIYF. DNA of the CDR3: TGTGCCAGCAGCCGGGGGGGACAGGGGTCTGACACCATATATTTT.

The V call is TRBV30, the J call TRBJ2-1, with 10 bases matching TRBD1. This CDR3 region has 13 residues. Trimming took 8 bases from V and 9 from J; bases not matched to a gene: 10. The germline V gene encodes CDR1 GTSNPN and CDR2 SVGIG (reference sequence). CDR3 nucleotide sequence: TGTGCCACTCGGACAGGGGGACTTCGTGAGCAGTTCTTC. Protein sequence: CATRTGGLREQFF.

This clone was observed a single time. The chain has TRBV30 and TRBJ2-1; tentatively, D is TRBD1 (6 bases). There are 12 residues in the CDR3. Germline values: CDR1 GTSNPN, CDR2 SVGIG (reference sequence). V lost 4 bases to trimming and J lost 9 bases, with 13 bases between them. The CDR3, as DNA: TGTGCCTGGACCATCCTAGGGGGTGAGCAGTTCTTC. Amino acids: CAWTILGGEQFF.